This T cell receptor beta chain was found in a study of blood T cell repertoires in COVID-19 (TCRdb year 2020). General notes on the study: Recovered participants in ImmuneRACE Cohort 3 were defined by two consecutive negative NP/OP PCR tests, clearance by a healthcare professional, or resolution of symptoms. The material from the prospective study consisted of cDNA or gDNA derived from T cells, B-cell-depleted T cells, or PBMCs. The repertoires were released in a freely available public database meant as a resource for research on the immune response to SARS-CoV-2. Where available, HLA class I and class II types were obtained from metadata supplied by the sample provider rather than from assay-based typing. Collaborator samples came from the United States, Italy and Spain and covered acute and convalescent phases of COVID-19. The dataset comprised deeply sampled blood TCRbeta repertoires from subjects exposed to, actively infected with, or recovered from COVID-19. Samples were obtained from the ongoing ImmuneRACE study (first 160 participants) and from about 1,300 subjects provided by 6 global collaborators. The sample metadata nearly always contained a de-identified subject ID, COVID-19 status, age in years and sex.

In the case of this clone: No cognate antigen has been identified for it. Base quality data are lacking; no much larger clone is found one base away.

Taken from the germline V gene, the CDR1 and CDR2 loops are MDHEN and SYDVKM. V loses 8 bases at its end and J loses 5 bases; junction bases beyond the gene matches: 4. From its cysteine to its phenylalanine, the CDR3 spans 13 amino acids. CDR3 DNA only is kept here, 39 bases in frame from base 1. TCRbeta CDR3 regions were amplified from genomic DNA by means of the immunoSEQ Assay, a bias-controlled multiplex PCR. The authors' analysis ran thus. The number of nucleated cells in each sample was estimated from the amplification of reference gene primers within the assay. To quantify the absolute abundance of each unique TCRbeta CDR3 rearrangement, sequence reads were collapsed and filtered. For each sample, productive Simpson clonality was calculated as the square root of Simpson's diversity index across productive rearrangements. Sourced from immuneACCESS, this table was stored by TCRdb with only in-frame sequences that have V and J called. A share of the clones is absent; for the studies checked, an unresolved V gene accounts for under half, and the remainder has no known explanation. V, J and clone size are those of that table, while D and trimming were read from the DNA. In all, the sample holds 300,000 to 450,000 clones, and roughly 86% of those were seen once. Of the sample, roughly 2% falls within the top ten clones.

In the prospective study, participants were about 18 to 100 years old, resided in about 25 geographic areas of the United States, and were enrolled through a virtual design. In the prospective study, participants were assigned to cohorts based on the clinical history participants reported in a screening survey and a study questionnaire. Mobile phlebotomists in the prospective study collected whole blood, serum and a nasopharyngeal or oropharyngeal swab from every participant. Participants in the prospective study had the option to provide additional blood draws and questionnaires over a 2-month period. Before DNA extraction, prospective study blood samples were shipped either frozen or at room temperature. What the research found in general, with its limitations: Clinical and demographic metadata were provided uncurated, with the amount varying by source and participant.

Rearrangement joined TRBV28 to TRBJ1-1; 11 bases in the junction line up with TRBD1. This sequence originates from a man in his forties in a cohort exposed to, infected with or recovered from COVID-19 (not recorded which). Source material: PBMCs or T cells enriched from blood (not recorded which). The bases are TGTGCCAGCCGACGGGACAGGGGGACTGAAGCTTTCTTT. This gives the protein CASRRDRGTEAFF.